These 24 T cell receptor beta chains share one sample of origin, sequenced in a study of regulatory T cells in long-lasting Graves disease. Time point specified: persistent/refractory GD, antithyroid drugs over 5 years with positive TRAb. The TCR library was made from RNA that had been extracted from PBMCs in TRIzol. Combining iRepertoire HTBI primers with Arm-PCR of CDR3 regions, the authors built TCR beta libraries. TCRdb reanalysed the multiplex PCR reads using MiXCR and keeps one entry per CDR3 protein. The sample has fewer than 600,000 distinct CDR3 sequences, 20% to 25% seen once; the top ten hold about 12%. The sequences come from peripheral blood mononuclear cells (PBMCs), collected when the disease was refractory, from a patient treated with antithyroid drugs. These TCRs come from a female donor with Graves disease.

Comment on this clonotype: A much more abundant neighbour one base away suggests this may be a read error. This chain joins TRBV2 and TRBJ2-5, with 15 bases that match TRBD2. Germline lookup yields CDR1 SNHLY and CDR2 FYNNEI. The CDR3 spans 16 residues. CDR3 nucleotide sequence: TGTGCCGGCAGTGAGGGACTAGCGGGAGGACAAGAGACCCAGTACTTC. It translates to CAGSEGLAGGQETQYF. Using reference TRBV2 and TRBJ2-5 for the parts outside the CDR3, the full variable domain is EPEVTQTPSHQVTQMGQEVILRCVPISNHLYFYWYRQILGQKVEFLVSFYNNEISEKSEIFDDQFSVERPDGSNFTLKIRSTKLEDSAMYFCAGSEGLAGGQETQYFGPGTRLLVL.

The chain is built from TRBV13 and TRBJ2-7, with 9 bases matching TRBD1. Germline CDR1 PRHDT, CDR2 FYEKMQ (reference sequence). CDR3 size: 17 residues. The V segment lost 4 bases and the J segment 4 bases; nucleotides outside the gene matches: 14. The CDR3 DNA sequence: TGTGCCAGCAGCTCGATCAATACCGGGACAGGGCCATACGAGCAGTACTTC. Translating gives CASSSINTGTGPYEQYF.

This clonotype was observed many times. The chain links TRBV2 to TRBJ1-6; D call uncertain. The length of the CDR3 is 12 residues. The germline V gene has CDR1 SNHLY and CDR2 FYNNEI. With 7 bases removed from V and 7 bases from J, the gap between germline ends came to 8 bases. For the CDR3, the DNA is TGTGCCAGCAACGTTTGGAATTCACCCCTCCACTTT. This translates into CASNVWNSPLHF. The complete variable domain, with remaining parts taken from reference TRBV2 and TRBJ1-6, reads EPEVTQTPSHQVTQMGQEVILRCVPISNHLYFYWYRQILGQKVEFLVSFYNNEISEKSEIFDDQFSVERPDGSNFTLKIRSTKLEDSAMYFCASNVWNSPLHFGNGTRLTVT.

This clonotype was observed many times. The chain couples TRBV28 to TRBJ2-7; D might be TRBD1 (5 bases). The germline gives CDR1 MDHEN, CDR2 SYDVKM. This CDR3 contains 14 residues. Deletions cut 3 bases from V and 9 bases from J, with 18 bases between. CDR3 DNA sequence: TGTGCCAGCAGTTTCGGCAGGGAAGTAAAGCGGCAGTACTTC. Its protein product is CASSFGREVKRQYF.

This clonotype was seen a handful of times. The rearrangement uses TRBV20-1 and TRBJ2-7, with a possible D match to TRBD2 (6 bases). CDR3 size: 14 residues. Trimming took off 2 bases at V and 7 bases at J, with 18 bases between the two ends. Germline V gives CDR1 DFQATT, CDR2 SNEGSKA (reference sequence). The CDR3 DNA is TGCAGTGCTAGACGAGAAACTAGCCTCGGGGAGCAGTACTTC. It encodes CSARRETSLGEQYF.

There are many counts of this clonotype. This chain's CDR3 is CSVEAGRGYGYTF. CDR3 coding DNA: TGCAGCGTTGAGGCAGGTCGTGGCTATGGCTACACCTTC. The V gene is TRBV29-1, the J gene TRBJ1-2; the D is unclear. V gave up 3 bases and J gave up 4 bases, with 12 bases separating them. Germline loops: CDR1 SQVTM, CDR2 ANQGSEA. CDR3 length equals 13 residues. Filled out from reference TRBV29-1 and TRBJ1-2, the complete variable domain reads SAVISQKPSRDICQRGTSLTIQCQVDSQVTMMFWYRQQPGQSLTLIATANQGSEATYESGFVIDKFPISRPNLTFSTLTVSNMSPEDSSIYLCSVEAGRGYGYTFGSGTRLTVV.

This chain links TRBV6-1 with TRBJ2-7; TRBD2 might be the D (6 bases). The V gene lost 6 bases and the J gene lost 5 bases, with 11 bases spanning the gap. CDR3 length equals 12 residues. Germline CDR1 is MNHNS and CDR2 is SASEGT. Here the CDR3 reads CASSRGGDEQYF. The CDR3 DNA follows: TGTGCCAGCAGCCGGGGCGGGGACGAGCAGTACTTC.

This clonotype showed up many times. At one boundary the junction diverges from the germline segment, which might be a read error. The chain recombines TRBV7-9 with TRBJ1-2; tentative D call: TRBD1 (5 bases). Germline V gives CDR1 SEHNR, CDR2 FQNEAQ (reference sequence). CDR3 length: 10 amino acids. The CDR3 is CASSLNRIAF. CDR3 coding DNA: TGTGCCAGCAGCTTAAACAGGATTGCCTTC.

The chain links TRBV5-5 to TRBJ1-2; a weak D match, TRBD1 (5 bases). The germline CDR1 and CDR2 sequences are SGHKS and YYEKEE (reference sequence). The CDR3 has 12 amino acids. V gave up 5 bases and J gave up 8 bases, with 13 bases separating them. CDR3 in DNA: TGTGCCAGCAGAACCCCAACAGGCGGCTACACCTTC. Protein sequence: CASRTPTGGYTF.

This chain joins TRBV28 and TRBJ1-1; 8 nucleotides match TRBD1. CDR3 size: 11 residues. Per the germline V gene, CDR1 is MDHEN and CDR2 is SYDVKM. The trim removed 6 bases at V and 8 bases at J, leaving 2 bases unmatched. The CDR3 DNA is TGTGCCAGCAGGTGGGACAGGGAAGCTTTCTTT. The encoded protein is CASRWDREAFF.

V gene TRBV11-2 combines with J gene TRBJ1-1; no reliable D call. Germline values: CDR1 SGHAT, CDR2 FQNNGV. V gave up 3 bases and J gave up 6 bases, with 20 bases separating them. The CDR3 runs to 16 residues. CDR3 DNA: TGTGCCAGCAGCTTCACCCCTTCGGGGTCGGAGTCTGAAGCTTTCTTT. This sequence encodes CASSFTPSGSESEAFF.

This clonotype was counted between two and nine times. This sequence joins TRBV7-2 and TRBJ1-5; D is uncertain. Germline CDR1 is SGHTA and CDR2 is FQGNSA. V lost 0 bases and J lost 3, with 9 bases in between. The CDR3 is 15 amino acids. The CDR3 region is CASSLAGQANQPQHF. CDR3 coding DNA: TGTGCCAGCAGCTTAGCAGGTCAGGCCAATCAGCCCCAGCATTTT.

This clonotype was seen more than once but under ten times. The V call is TRBV6-1, the J call TRBJ1-6, with TRBD1 as a possible D gene (5 bases). Trimming took off 1 base at V and 7 bases at J, with 17 bases between the two ends. The CDR3 consists of 17 residues. The germline gives CDR1 MNHNS, CDR2 SASEGT. This CDR3 is CASSEVLGRIGNSPLHF. The CDR3 DNA reads TGTGCCAGCAGTGAAGTTCTGGGACGTATAGGGAATTCACCCCTCCACTTT.

A word on this clonotype: The junction and the germline gene differ at one end; a read error may be behind it. This CDR3 is CAGSLQGFDYGYTF. The DNA for the CDR3 is TGTGCCGGCAGTTTACAGGGATTCGACTATGGCTACACCTTC. This sequence joins TRBV28 and TRBJ1-2; possible D gene TRBD1, 6 bases. The CDR3 has 14 residues. The V gene's germline CDR1 is MDHEN and CDR2 SYDVKM.

This clonotype was detected ten times or more. DNA for the CDR3: TGTGCCAGTGTCGAGACGGGACTAGCGGATTCCTACAATGAGCAGTTCTTC. Its protein product is CASVETGLADSYNEQFF. The chain combines TRBV7-6 with TRBJ2-1, with 11 nucleotides matching TRBD2. Germline V lookup: CDR1 SGHVS, CDR2 FNYEAQ. The CDR3 covers 17 residues. J was trimmed by 1 base and V by 9 bases; bases with no gene match: 11.

In this sample, this clonotype turned up many times. The CDR3 here is CASSPRRGSEQYF. DNA of the CDR3: TGTGCCAGCAGCCCCAGGAGGGGTAGCGAGCAGTACTTC. The rearrangement links TRBV12-3 or TRBV12-4 to TRBJ2-7; a possible D gene is TRBD2 (6 bases). V was clipped by 6 bases and J by 6 bases, with 15 bases between them. This CDR3 contains 13 residues.

As concerns this clonotype: Being one base from a much bigger clone, this may be a read error. The V and J genes are TRBV2 and TRBJ1-5; D remains ambiguous. The CDR3 contains 15 residues. Trimming cost V 6 bases and J 0 bases, with 12 bases left between them. Germline-derived CDR1 and CDR2 are SNHLY and FYNNEI. As DNA, the CDR3 is TGTGCCAGCAGCGCCGACGGCTATAGCAATCAGCCCCAGCATTTT. It codes for CASSADGYSNQPQHF.

This clonotype was detected only a few times. The chain recombines TRBV6-2 or TRBV6-3 with TRBJ1-5, with 9 nucleotides matching TRBD1. The V gene end was trimmed by 8 bases and the J gene end by 0 bases; junction bases not matched to a gene: 2. CDR1 is MNHEY, CDR2 SVGEGT, per germline. The CDR3 sequence is 14 residues long. The CDR3 loop reads CASGTGYSNQPQHF. The CDR3 coding sequence is TGTGCCAGCGGGACAGGGTATAGCAATCAGCCCCAGCATTTT.

J is TRBJ1-1 and V is TRBV5-1; tentatively, D is TRBD1 (5 bases). This CDR3 spans 16 amino acids. Germline V gene data show CDR1 as SGHRS and CDR2 as YFSETQ. Trimming pared 4 bases from V and 4 bases from J, leaving 20 bases between. CDR3 nucleotides: TGCGCCAGCAGCCGCGGGGGTGAGGGTGGTCGCACTGAAGCTTTCTTT. Amino acids: CASSRGGEGGRTEAFF. The full variable domain, with the rest looked up from reference TRBV5-1 and TRBJ1-1, is KAGVTQTPRYLIKTRGQQVTLSCSPISGHRSVSWYQQTPGQGLQFLFEYFSETQRNKGNFPGRFSGRQFSNSRSEMNVSTLELGDSALYLCASSRGGEGGRTEAFFGQGTRLTVV.

The chain employs TRBV28 and TRBJ1-2; D not resolved. Germline loops: CDR1 MDHEN, CDR2 SYDVKM. The CDR3 runs to 12 residues. V lost 6 bases, J lost 8 bases, and 13 bases lay in between. The CDR3 is CASSGMVGGYTF. CDR3 DNA: TGTGCCAGCAGCGGCATGGTGGGGGGCTACACCTTC.

This clonotype occurred many times. The V gene is TRBV12-3 or TRBV12-4, the J gene TRBJ1-2; 9 positions agree with TRBD1. The V and J ends lost 10 bases and 2 bases, in that order; junction bases with no gene match: 8. This CDR3 spans 14 amino acids. The CDR3 DNA is TGTGCCACCTCGCCAGGACAGGGGAACTATGGCTACACCTTC. It encodes CATSPGQGNYGYTF.

The J gene is TRBJ2-7, the V gene TRBV7-2; tentatively, D is TRBD1 (5 bases). This CDR3 is built from 17 residues. Germline lookup yields CDR1 SGHTA and CDR2 FQGNSA. V was clipped by 1 base and J by 1 base, with 17 bases between them. The CDR3 region is CASSLVGYSDTSYEQYF. For the CDR3, the DNA is TGTGCCAGCAGCTTAGTAGGGTATTCGGACACTTCCTACGAGCAGTACTTC.

The gene calls are TRBV7-6 and TRBJ1-3; D unclear. The length of the CDR3 is 11 residues. V lost 2 bases and J 8 bases, leaving 4 bases between the germline ends. The V gene's germline CDR1 is SGHVS and CDR2 FNYEAQ. CDR3 DNA sequence: TGTGCCAGCAGCTTAAAAGACACCATATATTTT. Translated, it gives CASSLKDTIYF. The variable domain in full, with the rest retrieved from reference TRBV7-6 and TRBJ1-3, is GAGVSQSPRYKVTKRGQDVALRCDPISGHVSLYWYRQALGQGPEFLTYFNYEAQQDKSGLPNDRFSAERPEGSISTLTIQRTEQRDSAMYRCASSLKDTIYFGEGSWLTVV.

In nucleotides, the CDR3 is TGTGCCAGCAGCTTAGACAGGGGGAACGACGAGCAGTACTTC. Protein product: CASSLDRGNDEQYF. V usage is TRBV7-2 and J usage is TRBJ2-7; 8 nucleotides agree with TRBD1. Losses at the gene ends were 1 base for V and 5 bases for J; bases not matched to a gene: 4. The CDR3 totals 14 residues. Per the germline V gene, CDR1 is SGHTA and CDR2 is FQGNSA.